These 5 T cell receptor beta chains share one sample of origin, sequenced in a study of identifying expanded T cells in peripheral blood. The protocol was immunoSEQ multiplex PCR, while the TCRdb copy is restricted to in-frame clones and leaves out a portion. The repertoire holds about 78,000 clones, with almost 85% as singletons. Sequencing was carried out using blood. The source of these receptors is a person aged 18 to 70 in good health.

The gene calls are TRBV5-1 and TRBJ2-3; D gene ambiguous. V was pared by 1 base and J by 2 bases, with 2 bases between. Germline-derived CDR1 and CDR2 are SGHRS and YFSETQ. The CDR3 contains 12 residues. The CDR3 sequence: CASSLLTDTQYF. DNA of the CDR3: TGCGCCAGCAGCTTGCTCACAGATACGCAGTATTTT.

With regard to this clone: Mismatch with germline at one junction end may stem from a read error. The V call is TRBV28, the J call TRBJ1-5; D perhaps matches TRBD1 (5 bases). The CDR3 extends over 10 amino acids. Germline V CDR1 and CDR2: MDHEN, SYDVKM. This chain's CDR3 is CASSFGALYF. As DNA, the CDR3 is TGTGCCAGCAGTTTTGGGGCATTGTATTTT.

This sequence joins TRBV15 and TRBJ2-7; 9 bases line up with TRBD2. This CDR3 has 17 amino acids. Trimming took 0 bases from V and 5 from J; bases not matched to a gene: 11. CDR1 is LNHNV and CDR2 is YYDKDF in the germline V gene (reference sequence). The chain's CDR3 is CATSRERGREGQNEQYF. The CDR3, as DNA: TGTGCCACCAGCAGAGAACGGGGGCGGGAGGGACAGAACGAGCAGTACTTC.

This clone was seen just once. The chain links TRBV18 to TRBJ2-3; D ambiguous. The CDR3 is 16 amino acids. Trimming left V 0 bases short and J 0 bases short, with 10 bases between. The germline V gene encodes CDR1 KGHSH and CDR2 LQKENI. The CDR3 DNA sequence: TGTGCCAGCTCACCACCACCCGGTCCTAGCACAGATACGCAGTATTTT. Translated, it gives CASSPPPGPSTDTQYF. The variable domain in full, completed from reference TRBV18 and TRBJ2-3, reads NAGVMQNPRHLVRRRGQEARLRCSPMKGHSHVYWYRQLPEEGLKFMVYLQKENIIDESGMPKERFSAEFPKEGPSILRIQQVVRGDSAAYFCASSPPPGPSTDTQYFGPGTRLTVL.

The V gene is TRBV6-4, the J gene TRBJ2-5, with TRBD2 matching 8 bases. The J call is uncertain, as TRBJ2-7 better fits the DNA end. Looked up from germline, CDR1 is MRHNA and CDR2 is SNTAGT. The CDR3 length is 15 residues. CDR3 sequence: CASSDSWVAGYEQYF. CDR3 bases: TGTGCCAGCAGTGACTCGTGGGTAGCGGGGTACGAGCAGTACTTC.